Presented here are 17 T cell receptor beta chains from one specimen sequenced in a study of CD4 T cells in relation to SARS-CoV-2 and coronaviruses. Sequenced by immunoSEQ multiplex PCR; TCRdb stores in-frame clones only, minus some. The table has 25,000 to 35,000 clones, about three quarters seen once. The antigens these receptors bind are not known. Unexposed donor CD4+ T cells date from about 2010-2018, before the COVID-19 pandemic. After roughly 9 days of culture, CD4+ T cells were isolated. Sequenced input: CD4+ T cells from PBMCs, cultured in vitro. These receptors all come from a human donor in good health.

This clone occurred a few times. The gene calls are TRBV7-2 and TRBJ1-1; D gene unclear. Germline-derived CDR1 and CDR2 are SGHTA and FQGNSA. Trimming stripped 5 bases from V and 5 bases from J, with 12 bases between. CDR3 length: 13 amino acids. The CDR3 nucleotides are TGTGCCAGCAGCCTCGGGTGGGGAACTGAAGCTTTCTTT. Its protein is CASSLGWGTEAFF.

The chain links TRBV7-6 to TRBJ2-3, with 11 bases lining up with TRBD2. Germline assignment: CDR1 SGHVS and CDR2 FNYEAQ. This CDR3 spans 16 amino acids. Germline trimming cut 5 bases from V and 6 bases from J; bases unmatched to any gene: 10. DNA of the CDR3: TGTGCCAGCAGCCAGGGGTTAGCGGGAGGGATGGATACGCAGTATTTT. Its translation: CASSQGLAGGMDTQYF.

The CDR3 DNA sequence: TGTGCCAGCAGCCAAGATTGGCAGGGGGCTGCTTTCTATGGCTACACCTTC. Translation: CASSQDWQGAAFYGYTF. V gene TRBV3-1 (or the pseudogene TRBV3-2) combines with J gene TRBJ1-2; 8 bases fit TRBD1. The V gene's germline CDR1 is LGHDT and CDR2 YNNKEL (reference sequence). Trimming cost V 0 bases and J 4 bases; bases outside gene matches: 10. This CDR3 spans 17 amino acids.

The CDR3 DNA reads as TGTGCCAGCGGGGGAATCGGGTTAAGCTCCTACGAGCAGTACTTC. It yields the protein CASGGIGLSSYEQYF. The rearrangement uses TRBV6-6 and TRBJ2-7; D tentatively reads TRBD1 or TRBD2 (5 bases each). This CDR3 spans 15 amino acids. Germline V CDR1 and CDR2: MNHNY, SVGAGI (reference sequence). Trimming removed 8 bases at V and 0 bases at J, with 17 bases between.

This chain joins TRBV7-8 and TRBJ1-4, with TRBD1 matching 9 bases. V trimming: 5 bases; J trimming: 7 bases; junction bases outside the gene matches: 8. In germline, CDR1 is SGHVS, CDR2 FQNEAQ. This CDR3 spans 15 amino acids. The CDR3 protein is CASSLRRTGVEKLFF. Here the CDR3 DNA reads TGTGCCAGCAGCCTACGTAGGACAGGGGTTGAAAAACTGTTTTTT.

This clone was found once. The rearrangement joins TRBV7-2 to TRBJ2-7; 7 nucleotides match TRBD1. CDR1 and CDR2 (germline): SGHTA, FQGNSA. Germline trimming cut 1 base from V and 0 bases from J; bases unmatched to any gene: 3. This CDR3 has 15 amino acids. The CDR3 sequence: CASSLGPGGSYEQYF. Written as DNA, the CDR3 is TGTGCCAGCAGCTTAGGCCCAGGGGGCTCCTACGAGCAGTACTTC.

V gene TRBV5-3 combines with J gene TRBJ1-1; tentatively, D is TRBD1 (5 bases). TRBV5-3 is assigned to the ORF class and has an uncertain function. This CDR3 has 15 amino acids. Trimming cost V 4 bases and J 2 bases, with 15 bases left between them. CDR3 amino acids: CARSRRDGRNTEAFF. The CDR3 nucleotides are TGTGCCAGAAGCAGACGGGACGGTCGAAACACTGAAGCTTTCTTT.

The rearrangement links TRBV3-1 (or the pseudogene TRBV3-2) to TRBJ2-3; maybe TRBD2 (6 bases). Germline V gene data show CDR1 as LGHDT and CDR2 as YNNKEL (reference sequence). Trimming cost V 4 bases and J 7 bases, with 18 bases left between them. The CDR3 spans 15 residues. CDR3 sequence (DNA): TGTGCCAGCAGCCGCGGGACCCCACCCAGTCATACGCAGTATTTT. It encodes CASSRGTPPSHTQYF.

The rearrangement joins TRBV7-8 to TRBJ2-3; TRBD2 matches 16 bases. This CDR3 spans 20 amino acids. Germline CDR1 reads SGHVS; CDR2 reads FQNEAQ. V lost 1 base to trimming and J lost 1 base; unmatched junction nucleotides: 8. The CDR3 here is CASSLVVPGLAGGGTDTQYF. CDR3 nucleotides: TGTGCCAGCAGCTTAGTGGTCCCGGGACTAGCGGGAGGGGGCACAGATACGCAGTATTTT.

The V call is TRBV7-2, the J call TRBJ2-7; D possibly corresponds to TRBD1 (5 bases). Germline V CDR1 and CDR2: SGHTA, FQGNSA. This CDR3 is 14 amino acids long. The germline V and J ends were trimmed by 4 bases and 0 bases, with 10 bases remaining between them. The DNA for the CDR3 is TGTGCCAGCAGCTATATTACAGGCTCCTACGAGCAGTACTTC. It encodes CASSYITGSYEQYF.

J is TRBJ1-1 and V is TRBV7-2; no firm D call. The V gene's germline CDR1 is SGHTA and CDR2 FQGNSA. V lost 5 bases to trimming and J lost 8 bases, with 15 bases between them. The CDR3 runs 13 residues. CDR3 loop: CASSQDPRGEAFF. The DNA for the CDR3 is TGTGCCAGCAGCCAAGATCCTCGAGGAGAAGCTTTCTTT.

The chain joins TRBV5-1 to TRBJ2-5; 11 bases map to TRBD2. V lost 0 bases and J lost 2; bases outside the gene matches: 3. The CDR3 contains 16 residues. CDR1 and CDR2 from the germline V gene are SGHRS and YFSETQ. In nucleotides, the CDR3 is TGCGCCAGCAGCTTGGCGACTAGCGGGGTTCAAGAGACCCAGTACTTC. Translated: CASSLATSGVQETQYF.

The CDR3: CASSTWGGWRLAGGEETQYF. CDR3 bases: TGTGCCAGCAGCACCTGGGGGGGCTGGCGACTAGCGGGAGGCGAAGAGACCCAGTACTTC. The chain combines TRBV6-6 with TRBJ2-5; TRBD2 aligns across 13 bases. CDR1 MNHNY and CDR2 SVGAGI come from the germline V gene (reference sequence). The CDR3 has 20 amino acids. The J segment lost 3 bases and the V segment lost 6 bases, leaving 19 bases of the junction unmatched.

V is TRBV6-5 and J is TRBJ1-2; D gene uncertain. With 5 bases removed from V and 1 base from J, the gap between germline ends came to 5 bases. Germline V lookup: CDR1 MNHEY, CDR2 SVGAGI. There are 12 residues in the CDR3. Written as DNA, the CDR3 is TGTGCCAGCAGTCCCGTTAACTATGGCTACACCTTC. Its translation: CASSPVNYGYTF.

The CDR3 bases are TGCGCCAGCAGCCAAGGAGCGAGCTCCTACAATGAGCAGTTCTTC. Encoded protein: CASSQGASSYNEQFF. V is TRBV4-3 and J is TRBJ2-1; unclear D gene. The CDR3 runs to 15 residues. From germline, CDR1 is LGHNA and CDR2 YSLEER. The V gene lost 1 base and the J gene lost 0 bases, with 7 bases spanning the gap.

The chain carries TRBV24-1 and TRBJ1-5; D may be TRBD1 (5 bases). In germline, CDR1 is KGHDR, CDR2 SFDVKD. V shed 5 bases and J shed 6 bases, with 7 bases lying between them. The CDR3 contains 12 residues. CDR3: CATSVGGQPQHF. CDR3 coding DNA: TGTGCCACCAGTGTGGGGGGTCAGCCCCAGCATTTT.

The chain carries TRBV7-9 and TRBJ1-6, with D perhaps TRBD1 (5 bases). Germline-derived CDR1 and CDR2 are SEHNR and FQNEAQ (reference sequence). V lost 3 bases and J lost 10, with 13 bases in between. CDR3 length: 14 residues. The CDR3 loop reads CASSFGAGRSPLHF. CDR3 bases: TGTGCCAGCAGCTTTGGGGCAGGGAGGTCACCCCTCCACTTT. The whole variable domain, remainder taken from reference TRBV7-9 and TRBJ1-6, is DTGVSQNPRHKITKRGQNVTFRCDPISEHNRLYWYRQTLGQGPEFLTYFQNEAQLEKSRLLSDRFSAERPKGSFSTLEIQRTEQGDSAMYLCASSFGAGRSPLHFGNGTRLTVT.